The subject of this entry is one T cell receptor beta chain. Its specificity is unknown. The entry originates in a study of T cell responses to AZD1222 COVID-19 vaccine. Produced via immunoSEQ multiplex PCR; TCRdb's table is partial and in-frame only. The sample holds 120,000 or so clones; roughly 90% are singletons and the top ten take around 4.4%. The germline gives CDR1 LGHNA, CDR2 YNFKEQ. This CDR3 spans 16 amino acids. Trimming took 1 base from V and 8 from J; bases not matched to a gene: 7. The study, taken as a whole, reports: Clonal diversity was possibly underestimated, and the donors were mostly white British, with more females.

Sample: peripheral blood, taken 28 days after the second dose of the MenACWY control vaccine. This TCR was sampled from an adult who received the MenACWY meningococcal vaccine as a control. The chain carries TRBV4-2 and TRBJ2-1; 11 nucleotides agree with TRBD2. The DNA of the CDR3 is TGTGCCAGCAGCCAAGGGAGGCTAGCGGGGGGCCATGAGCAGTTCTTC. Residues: CASSQGRLAGGHEQFF.